This TCR beta chain was found in a study of blood T cell repertoires in COVID-19. Study summary: Donors in the United States, Italy and Spain gave samples during acute or convalescent COVID-19. PBMCs, B-cell-depleted T cells, or T cells provided the cDNA or gDNA that made up the material.

The CDR3 length is 14 residues. Germline V lookup: CDR1 MNHNY, CDR2 SVGAGI (reference sequence). Between the trimmed V and J ends, which lost 5 bases and 0 bases, there was a span of 5 bases. Original handling: Quantification of nucleated cells was approximated via reference gene primer amplification. Sequenced by immunoSEQ multiplex PCR; TCRdb stores in-frame clones only, minus some. D and trimming were read from the DNA, whereas the V and J calls and clone size are those reported in that table. The table shows about 260,000 clones, with 84% occurring only once. Sequenced: peripheral blood. This clonotype originated in a man aged 60 to 75 with acute or convalescent COVID-19. The chain employs TRBV6-6 and TRBJ1-6; D call uncertain. CDR3 residues: CASSRSSYNSPLHF. CDR3 bases: TGTGCCAGCAGTAGGAGCTCCTATAATTCACCCCTCCACTTT.